This TCR beta chain derives from a study of kidney transplant recipient with SARS-CoV-2 infection. Using its own MiXCR run on the reads, TCRdb lists one record per CDR3 protein. The sample includes fewer than 250,000 distinct CDR3 sequences, 25% to 35% of them seen just once. The junction had 13 bases not matched to a gene; V was cut back by 6 bases and J by 10 bases. The CDR3 is 15 amino acids. CDR1 MNHEY and CDR2 SMNVEV come from the germline V gene (reference sequence). This clonotype has at least ten counts. The starting material was a blood sample, obtained at baseline and between days 110 and 120 from a kidney transplant recipient. The origin of this receptor is a male patient aged 25 to 39 who had COVID-19 and was a kidney transplant recipient. These T cells may partly come from the graft donor. This sequence joins TRBV27 and TRBJ2-1, with 9 nucleotides matching TRBD2. CDR3 in amino acids: CASRAGLAGVDEQFF. Here the CDR3 DNA reads TGTGCCAGCAGGGCGGGACTAGCTGGTGTTGACGAGCAGTTCTTC.